This T cell receptor (beta chain) was found in a study of blood T cell repertoires in COVID-19 (dated by TCRdb to 2019 to 2021). In the study overall: Samples from collaborators originated in the United States, Italy and Spain and spanned both the acute and convalescent phases of COVID-19. The prospective study material was composed of cDNA or gDNA derived from T cells, B-cell-depleted T cells, or PBMCs. Deeply sampled blood TCRbeta repertoires from subjects exposed to, actively infected with, or recovered from COVID-19 were included in the dataset. The repertoires were made available in a free public database intended to serve as a resource for research on the immune response to SARS-CoV-2. The samples were drawn from the first 160 participants of the ongoing ImmuneRACE study and from 950 to 1,500 subjects provided by 6 global collaborators. The sample metadata nearly always contained a de-identified subject ID, COVID-19 status, age in years and sex. Where HLA class I and class II types were available, the types were taken from metadata supplied by the sample provider, not from assay-based typing.

TCRbeta CDR3 regions were amplified from genomic DNA by means of the immunoSEQ Assay, a bias-controlled multiplex PCR. Processing in the source paper ran as follows. The number of nucleated cells in each sample was estimated from the amplification of reference gene primers within the assay. To quantify the absolute abundance of each unique TCRbeta CDR3 rearrangement, sequence reads were collapsed and filtered. For each sample, productive Simpson clonality was calculated as the square root of Simpson's diversity index across productive rearrangements. The source is immuneACCESS, and TCRdb retained only in-frame sequences with V and J called. Part of the clones is not carried over; for the studies checked, unresolved V genes explain less than half of this, and the remainder is unexplained. That table supplies the V and J calls and clone size; D and trimming were determined from the DNA. The sample contains some 130,000 clones, over 80% of them found a single time. The ten largest make up approximately 1.8% of the sample.

Results the study describes overall, beyond this receptor: How much clinical and demographic metadata was included differed by source and by participant, and the metadata was provided uncurated.

Worth noting for this clone: There is no known antigen for this receptor. No quality values exist for individual bases; no much larger clone is one base distant.

The junction shows trimming of 1 base on V and 6 bases on J, and the gene matches do not reach 13 bases of it. The germline V gene provides CDR1 SGHDT and CDR2 YYEEEE. Inclusive of the bounding cysteine and phenylalanine, the CDR3 is 17 residues long. The only DNA kept is the CDR3, 51 bases in frame from the first base. The collaborating institutions used their own protocols to collect whole blood in K2EDTA tubes. For TCRbeta analysis, collaborators shipped samples as frozen whole blood, isolated PBMCs, or DNA extracted from either of those sample types. The chain was built from TRBV5-6 and TRBJ2-3, with 8 bases in between that match TRBD1. The receptor was derived from a man aged 65 to 79 with acute or convalescent COVID-19. The material sequenced was peripheral blood. The CDR3 reads CASSLWTGTLGGDTQYF. The DNA reads TGTGCCAGCAGCTTGTGGACAGGGACGCTGGGGGGTGATACGCAGTATTTT.